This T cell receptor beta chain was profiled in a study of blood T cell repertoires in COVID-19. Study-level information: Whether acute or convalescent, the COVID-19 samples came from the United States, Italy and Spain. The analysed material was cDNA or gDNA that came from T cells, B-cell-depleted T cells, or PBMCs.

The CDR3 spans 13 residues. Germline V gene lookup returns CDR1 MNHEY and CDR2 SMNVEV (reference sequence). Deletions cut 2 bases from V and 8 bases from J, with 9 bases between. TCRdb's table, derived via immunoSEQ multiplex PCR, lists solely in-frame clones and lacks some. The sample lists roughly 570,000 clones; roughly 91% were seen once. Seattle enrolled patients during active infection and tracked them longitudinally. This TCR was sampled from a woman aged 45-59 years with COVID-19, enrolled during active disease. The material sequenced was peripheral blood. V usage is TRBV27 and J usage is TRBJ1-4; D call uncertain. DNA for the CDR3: TGTGCCAGCAGTTTACTAGGCCGGGAAAAACTGTTTTTT. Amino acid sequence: CASSLLGREKLFF. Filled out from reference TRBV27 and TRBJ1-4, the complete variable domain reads EAQVTQNPRYLITVTGKKLTVTCSQNMNHEYMSWYRQDPGLGLRQIYYSMNVEVTDKGDVPEGYKVSRKEKRNFPLILESPSPNQTSLYFCASSLLGREKLFFGSGTQLSVL.